This TCR beta chain stems from a study of tumor-infiltrating lymphocytes in localized non-small cell lung cancer. Findings and caveats of the study: Different pieces of the same tissue were used for each assay.

Some clones are missing from TCRdb's copy, which holds only in-frame ones; the method was immunoSEQ multiplex PCR. The sample includes over 10,000 clones, over 70% seen only once; the top ten take roughly 4.5%. The germline gives CDR1 LNHDA, CDR2 SQIVND (reference sequence). The V gene lost 8 bases and the J gene lost 2 bases, with 13 bases spanning the gap. The CDR3 has 14 residues. The sample holds one count of this clone. Its antigen is not known. Sequencing used lung tumor tissue. The J gene is TRBJ1-5, the V gene TRBV19; D gene uncertain. The source of this sequence is a human donor with non-small cell lung cancer. DNA of the CDR3: TGTGCCAGTCGGGTGGGTTTTGGCAATCAGCCCCAGCATTTT. Translation: CASRVGFGNQPQHF.